Listed below are T cell receptor beta chains from one sample, sequenced in a study of control samples from healthy donors and cancer patients. Sequencing used immunoSEQ multiplex PCR; TCRdb keeps in-frame clones, though not all of them. This table holds roughly 130,000 clones, more than 70% found once. The source material was blood. The receptors come from a man aged 50 to 59 in good health. Both conserved end residues are part of each CDR3.

CDR3aa: CASSIVTGDYNEQFF
j_gene: TRBJ2-1
v_gene: TRBV19
len: 15

CDR3aa: CASSLVTGWVETQYF
j_gene: TRBJ2-5
v_gene: TRBV11-1
len: 15

CDR3aa: CASSQIAGGNEQYF
j_gene: TRBJ2-7
v_gene: TRBV4-2
len: 14

CDR3aa: CASSLVLAAPGFF
j_gene: TRBJ2-1
v_gene: TRBV11-2
len: 13

CDR3aa: CASSLDWGRNSGNTIYF
j_gene: TRBJ1-3
v_gene: TRBV5-1
len: 17

CDR3aa: CAIGRGWQETQYF
j_gene: TRBJ2-5
v_gene: TRBV10-3
len: 13

CDR3aa: CASSDTGGYGGANVLTF
j_gene: TRBJ2-6
v_gene: TRBV7-2
len: 17

CDR3aa: CASRPTTGVYQPQHF
j_gene: TRBJ1-5
v_gene: TRBV19
len: 15

CDR3aa: CASSTTGNYGYTF
j_gene: TRBJ1-2
v_gene: TRBV6-5
len: 13

CDR3aa: CASSASTGQWEQFF
j_gene: TRBJ2-1
v_gene: TRBV7-9
len: 14

CDR3aa: CASSNDRGNTGELFF
j_gene: TRBJ2-2
v_gene: TRBV2
len: 15

CDR3aa: CASSYSGQGTEAFF
j_gene: TRBJ1-1
v_gene: TRBV6-5
len: 14

CDR3aa: CASSYNSGNTIYF
j_gene: TRBJ1-3
v_gene: TRBV6-5
len: 13

CDR3aa: CASSLGGVGYNEQFF
j_gene: TRBJ2-1
v_gene: TRBV5-4
len: 15

CDR3aa: CASSKDGAPLHF
j_gene: TRBJ1-6
v_gene: TRBV21-1
len: 12

CDR3aa: CATSEDSPLHF
j_gene: TRBJ1-6
v_gene: TRBV10-3
len: 11

CDR3aa: CASLLGTGASPLHF
j_gene: TRBJ1-6
v_gene: TRBV28
len: 14

CDR3aa: CASSFGQGALQPQHF
j_gene: TRBJ1-5
v_gene: TRBV5-6
len: 15

CDR3aa: CASSDGQGAGEQYF
j_gene: TRBJ2-7
v_gene: TRBV19
len: 14

CDR3aa: CASSSTSGGAETQYF
j_gene: TRBJ2-5
v_gene: TRBV19
len: 15

CDR3aa: CASSYTGTGEKKAFF
j_gene: TRBJ1-1
v_gene: TRBV6-5
len: 15

CDR3aa: CASSLPDTSGGTSTDTQYF
j_gene: TRBJ2-3
v_gene: TRBV5-1
len: 19

CDR3aa: CASSQEGDRTSGANVLTF
j_gene: TRBJ2-6
v_gene: TRBV4-1
len: 18

CDR3aa: CASSRQGSSYEQYF
j_gene: TRBJ2-7
v_gene: TRBV5-8
len: 14

CDR3aa: CASSDRQDEQYF
j_gene: TRBJ2-7
v_gene: TRBV10-1
len: 12

CDR3aa: CASDKGSPPLHF
j_gene: TRBJ1-6
v_gene: TRBV12-3/TRBV12-4
len: 12

CDR3aa: CASSSRGGGTGVIRASYEQYF
j_gene: TRBJ2-7
v_gene: TRBV7-8
len: 21

CDR3aa: CASSLLAGNTEAFF
j_gene: TRBJ1-1
v_gene: TRBV5-4
len: 14

CDR3aa: CASSPYRGAGYTF
j_gene: TRBJ1-2
v_gene: TRBV28
len: 13

CDR3aa: CASSPILNTEAFF
j_gene: TRBJ1-1
v_gene: TRBV18
len: 13

CDR3aa: CASAQGYEQYF
j_gene: TRBJ2-7
v_gene: TRBV12-3/TRBV12-4
len: 11

CDR3aa: CATSRGDRRTQETQYF
j_gene: TRBJ2-5
v_gene: TRBV15
len: 16

CDR3aa: CASSYTSGGGETQYF
j_gene: TRBJ2-5
v_gene: TRBV5-1
len: 15

CDR3aa: CAHRRDLLGYTF
j_gene: TRBJ1-2
v_gene: TRBV30
len: 12

CDR3aa: CASSPWEGAHYGYTF
j_gene: TRBJ1-2
v_gene: TRBV27
len: 15

CDR3aa: CAWSVQHFEGKNTIYF
j_gene: TRBJ1-3
v_gene: TRBV30
len: 16

CDR3aa: CARRVSLNTGELFF
j_gene: TRBJ2-2
v_gene: TRBV2
len: 14

CDR3aa: CASSSKGQDFEQYF
j_gene: TRBJ2-7
v_gene: TRBV28
len: 14

CDR3aa: CASSTNRYKGNRPDTQYF
j_gene: TRBJ2-3
v_gene: TRBV5-6
len: 18

CDR3aa: CASSQSITGGETQYF
j_gene: TRBJ2-5
v_gene: TRBV5-4
len: 15

CDR3aa: CASSFRSGAEETQYF
j_gene: TRBJ2-5
v_gene: TRBV5-1
len: 15

CDR3aa: CASSTRLANEKLFF
j_gene: TRBJ1-4
v_gene: TRBV28
len: 14

CDR3aa: CASRSPRTGGTEAFF
j_gene: TRBJ1-1
v_gene: TRBV5-5
len: 15

CDR3aa: CASTERGRNYGYTF
j_gene: TRBJ1-2
v_gene: TRBV19
len: 14

CDR3aa: CASKTGSSYNSPLHF
j_gene: TRBJ1-6
v_gene: TRBV2
len: 15

CDR3aa: CASRGRGADLYGYTF
j_gene: TRBJ1-2
v_gene: TRBV19
len: 15

CDR3aa: CASSQDRQVQETQYF
j_gene: TRBJ2-5
v_gene: TRBV4-2
len: 15

CDR3aa: CASSFSQGNPEAFF
j_gene: TRBJ1-1
v_gene: TRBV5-5
len: 14

CDR3aa: CATSRDRGRGYGYTF
j_gene: TRBJ1-2
v_gene: TRBV15
len: 15

CDR3aa: CATDRGHRGTQYF
j_gene: TRBJ2-3
v_gene: TRBV19
len: 13

CDR3aa: CASSPNPGQGVVQPQHF
j_gene: TRBJ1-5
v_gene: TRBV27
len: 17

CDR3aa: CASSVADRGSGNTIYF
j_gene: TRBJ1-3
v_gene: TRBV9
len: 16

CDR3aa: CASSGESGGPRGSEQFF
j_gene: TRBJ2-1
v_gene: TRBV10-1
len: 17

CDR3aa: CASSRQGDAKKLFF
j_gene: TRBJ1-4
v_gene: TRBV2
len: 14

CDR3aa: CASSFGGVRDEKLFF
j_gene: TRBJ1-4
v_gene: TRBV28
len: 15